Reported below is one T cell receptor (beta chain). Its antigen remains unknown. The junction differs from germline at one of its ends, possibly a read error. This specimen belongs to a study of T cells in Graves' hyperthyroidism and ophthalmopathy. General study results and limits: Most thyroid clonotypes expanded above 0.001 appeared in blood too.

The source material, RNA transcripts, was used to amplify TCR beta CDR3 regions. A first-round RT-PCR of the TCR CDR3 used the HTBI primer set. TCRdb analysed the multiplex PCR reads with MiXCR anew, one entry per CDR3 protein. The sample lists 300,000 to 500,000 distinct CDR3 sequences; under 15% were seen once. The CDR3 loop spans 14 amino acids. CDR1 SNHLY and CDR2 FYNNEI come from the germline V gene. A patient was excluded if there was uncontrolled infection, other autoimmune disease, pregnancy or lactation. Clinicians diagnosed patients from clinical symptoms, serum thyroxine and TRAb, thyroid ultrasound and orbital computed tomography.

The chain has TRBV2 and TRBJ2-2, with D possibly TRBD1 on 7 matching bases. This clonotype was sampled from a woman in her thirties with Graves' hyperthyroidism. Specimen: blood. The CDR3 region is CASGFLLGQGGLFF. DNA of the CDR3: TGTGCCAGCGGGTTCCTGCTGGGTCAGGGGGGGCTGTTTTTT.